These 26 T cell receptor beta chains came from one sample sequenced in a study of post-analysis software for immune sequencing data. Study findings and constraints: Compared with controls, patients had more of five TRBV segments, including TRBV5-6, TRBV5-1 and TRBV20-1.

Their antigen targets remain unknown. cDNA libraries of TCR beta carried unique molecular identifiers. TCRdb reprocessed the PCR reads with MiXCR, giving one entry per CDR3 protein. The sample carries approximately 730,000 distinct CDR3 sequences, roughly 27% recorded once. The sample consisted of blood. The receptors shown here come from a girl aged 5-17 years with multiple sclerosis.

The genes are TRBV4-3 and TRBJ2-3, with D perhaps matching TRBD1 (6 bases). The CDR3 covers 15 residues. V was cut by 4 bases and J by 2 bases, with 13 bases left in between. Germline CDR1 LGHNA, CDR2 YSLEER. In DNA, the CDR3 is TGCGCCAGCAGCCTCGGGACACCCCACACAGATACGCAGTATTTT. Residues: CASSLGTPHTDTQYF.

The chain employs TRBV11-2 and TRBJ1-4; possibly TRBD1 for D (5 bases). The CDR3 extends over 14 amino acids. CDR1 is SGHAT, CDR2 FQNNGV, per germline. V gave up 3 bases and J gave up 6 bases, with 11 bases separating them. The DNA for the CDR3 is TGTGCCAGCAGCTTTGGGGACCTTTATGAAAAACTGTTTTTT. Protein sequence: CASSFGDLYEKLFF. The full variable domain, in which reference TRBV11-2 and TRBJ1-4 provide the parts outside the CDR3, is EAGVAQSPRYKIIEKRQSVAFWCNPISGHATLYWYQQILGQGPKLLIQFQNNGVVDDSQLPKDRFSAERLKGVDSTLKIQPAKLEDSAVYLCASSFGDLYEKLFFGSGTQLSVL.

The rearrangement links TRBV12-3 or TRBV12-4 to TRBJ1-1; D perhaps matches TRBD1 (5 bases). The V gene lost 6 bases and the J gene lost 5 bases, with 16 bases spanning the gap. The CDR3 runs 14 residues. CDR3 sequence (DNA): TGTGCCAGCAGCTATACACGGGACGGAACTGAAGCTTTCTTT. This sequence encodes CASSYTRDGTEAFF.

The chain uses TRBV29-1 and TRBJ1-3; 9 bases line up with TRBD1. V shed 6 bases and J 4 bases; nucleotides not matched to a gene: 4. Looked up from germline, CDR1 is SQVTM and CDR2 is ANQGSEA. The CDR3 runs 13 residues. CDR3 DNA sequence: TGCAGCGTCGGGACAGGGAACGGAAACACCATATATTTT. Translating it yields CSVGTGNGNTIYF.

This clonotype was detected once. The chain joins TRBV6-5 to TRBJ1-5, with 8 bases matching TRBD1. From germline, CDR1 is MNHEY and CDR2 SVGAGI. V dropped 6 bases and J dropped 7; count of bases not matched to a gene: 8. The CDR3 sequence is 14 residues long. In nucleotides, the CDR3 is TGTGCCAGCAGGCAGACAGGGGATAGCCAGCCCCAGCATTTT. This gives the protein CASRQTGDSQPQHF.

V is TRBV6-1 and J is TRBJ1-5, with D unclear. The CDR3 length is 15 residues. Germline V gives CDR1 MNHNS, CDR2 SASEGT. V lost 6 bases and J 3 bases, leaving 15 bases between the germline ends. The CDR3 reads CASSPNEGYNQPQHF. CDR3 DNA sequence: TGTGCCAGCAGCCCGAACGAAGGATACAATCAGCCCCAGCATTTT.

This clonotype was counted a few times. The V call is TRBV7-2, the J call TRBJ2-2, with TRBD2 matching 14 bases. J was trimmed by 5 bases and V by 4 bases; bases with no gene match: 3. Per the germline V gene, CDR1 is SGHTA and CDR2 is FQGNSA. This CDR3 has 16 residues. CDR3 sequence: CASSSGLAGGTGELFF. CDR3 in DNA: TGTGCCAGCAGCTCCGGACTAGCGGGGGGAACCGGGGAGCTGTTTTTT.

This clonotype has ten or more counts. The rearrangement uses TRBV7-2 and TRBJ2-5, with D uncertain. V shed 5 bases and J shed 5 bases, with 18 bases lying between them. The CDR3 is 15 residues long. The germline V gene has CDR1 SGHTA and CDR2 FQGNSA. CDR3 sequence (DNA): TGTGCCAGCAGCCGTCAGAGCTTTGAACGGGAGACCCAGTACTTC. It translates to CASSRQSFERETQYF.

The CDR3 sequence: CASSYARANTDTQYF. CDR3 in DNA: TGTGCCAGCAGTTACGCTCGGGCGAACACAGATACGCAGTATTTT. This sequence joins TRBV6-6 and TRBJ2-3; no definite D call. The CDR3 spans 15 residues. V shed 2 bases and J shed 2 bases, with 11 bases lying between them. CDR1 is MNHNY, CDR2 SVGAGI, per germline (reference sequence).

This clonotype showed up many times. The J gene is TRBJ2-3, the V gene TRBV5-1; D is perhaps TRBD1 or TRBD2 (6 bases each). Per germline, CDR1 SGHRS and CDR2 YFSETQ. Trimming cost V 0 bases and J 5 bases, with 10 bases left between them. The CDR3 runs to 14 residues. CDR3 DNA sequence: TGCGCCAGCAGCTTGGAGGGGGGCGAAGATACGCAGTATTTT. Its translation is CASSLEGGEDTQYF.

This clonotype was seen more than once but under ten times. CDR3 DNA sequence: TGCGCCAGCAGCTTGAATCCCGGGACAAGTCACGAGCAGTACTTC. This codes for CASSLNPGTSHEQYF. The chain employs TRBV5-1 and TRBJ2-5; D might be TRBD1 (6 bases). The DNA end lines up better with TRBJ2-7; the J call may be wrong. Germline values: CDR1 SGHRS, CDR2 YFSETQ. This CDR3 has 15 amino acids.

In its sample, this clonotype was seen many times. The CDR3 nucleotides read TGCAGTGCTAGCAGAGCGGGGGGCCGACAAGAGACCCAGTACTTC. Translated: CSASRAGGRQETQYF. The chain employs TRBV20-1 and TRBJ2-5, with 9 positions matching TRBD2. V shed 3 bases, J shed 2 bases, and the junction held 7 bases outside the gene matches. The length of the CDR3 is 15 residues. The germline CDR1 and CDR2 sequences are DFQATT and SNEGSKA (reference sequence).

Only one count was recorded for this clonotype. V gene TRBV6-5 combines with J gene TRBJ2-7; tentative D call: TRBD1 (5 bases). This CDR3 has 13 amino acids. The germline CDR1 and CDR2 sequences are MNHEY and SVGAGI. V dropped 6 bases and J dropped 6 bases, with 15 bases sitting between them. CDR3 nucleotides: TGTGCCAGCAGACAGACAGTAATCCGCGAGCAGTACTTC. Translated, it gives CASRQTVIREQYF.

J is TRBJ2-3 and V is TRBV20-1; 7 bases are shared with TRBD2. The V gene end was trimmed by 4 bases and the J gene end by 6 bases; junction bases not matched to a gene: 13. Per the germline V gene, CDR1 is DFQATT and CDR2 is SNEGSKA (reference sequence). The length of the CDR3 is 15 residues. The CDR3 reads CSATTGTIGGDTQYF. The CDR3 DNA reads TGCAGTGCTACCACCGGGACTATCGGGGGGGATACGCAGTATTTT.

This rearrangement joins TRBV20-1 to TRBJ1-5; 8 positions match TRBD1. V lost 5 bases, J lost 5 bases, and 5 bases stayed unmatched. This CDR3 spans 13 amino acids. Germline CDR1 is DFQATT and CDR2 is SNEGSKA (reference sequence). CDR3 loop: CSAGRQGYQPQHF. The CDR3 bases are TGCAGTGCTGGGAGACAGGGGTATCAGCCCCAGCATTTT.

This clonotype occurred a few times. The chain carries TRBV5-1 and TRBJ2-3; 10 bases match TRBD2. The germline V gene encodes CDR1 SGHRS and CDR2 YFSETQ. The CDR3 covers 15 residues. Unmatched junction bases numbered 5, after V lost 5 bases and J lost 2 bases. The CDR3 sequence: CASRTSGYSTDTQYF. CDR3 coding DNA: TGCGCCAGCAGGACTAGCGGGTACTCCACAGATACGCAGTATTTT.

The rearrangement uses TRBV9 and TRBJ2-6, with D perhaps matching TRBD2 (5 bases). CDR3 size: 14 residues. V dropped 6 bases and J dropped 4 bases, with 11 bases sitting between them. Germline loops: CDR1 SGDLS, CDR2 YYNGEE. The CDR3 loop reads CASTRGAGANVLTF. The CDR3 DNA reads TGTGCCAGCACTCGGGGAGCGGGGGCCAACGTCCTGACTTTC.

The chain joins TRBV20-1 to TRBJ2-1; D is perhaps TRBD2 (6 bases). This CDR3 is built from 12 residues. Germline V gene sequence: CDR1 DFQATT, CDR2 SNEGSKA (reference sequence). V shed 8 bases and J shed 3 bases, with 11 bases lying between them. The chain's CDR3 is CSWDSIYNEQFF. For the CDR3, the DNA is TGCAGTTGGGACTCTATCTACAATGAGCAGTTCTTC.

This clonotype occurred a few times. This chain links TRBV6-6 with TRBJ2-7; the D call may be TRBD1 or TRBD2 (5 bases each). The CDR3 runs to 14 residues. Germline lookup yields CDR1 MNHNY and CDR2 SVGAGI (reference sequence). V shed 6 bases and J shed 4 bases, with 16 bases lying between them. The DNA for the CDR3 is TGTGCCAGCAGGCCCCCCAGGGACGGGTACGAGCAGTACTTC. It is translated as CASRPPRDGYEQYF.

The CDR3 coding sequence is TGTGCCAGCAGCTTAACGGGACAGAGCTACGAGCAGTACTTC. Translation gives CASSLTGQSYEQYF. The chain is built from TRBV7-2 and TRBJ2-7; 7 bases match TRBD1. CDR1 is SGHTA and CDR2 is FQGNSA in the germline V gene. This CDR3 region has 14 residues. Trimming at V came to 2 bases and at J to 3 bases, leaving 4 bases not matched to a gene.

CDR3 bases: TGTGCCAGCAGCCCTCCCCCTCGTGAGCAGTTCTTC. As protein: CASSPPPREQFF. The chain has TRBV7-2 and TRBJ2-1; D not resolved. Germline V gene lookup returns CDR1 SGHTA and CDR2 FQGNSA. The CDR3 totals 12 residues. Trimming took 5 bases from V and 9 from J, leaving 11 bases between them.

A remark on this clonotype: The junction and the germline gene differ at one end; a read error may be behind it. The V and J genes are TRBV4-2 and TRBJ1-2, with D perhaps TRBD1 (5 bases). Germline CDR1 is LGHNA and CDR2 is YNFKEQ. The CDR3 is 14 amino acids. This CDR3 reads CASSRSDTNYGYIF. The CDR3, as DNA: TGTGCCAGCAGCCGGTCGGACACGAACTATGGCTACATCTTC.

The rearrangement joins TRBV20-1 to TRBJ1-2; 10 bases align to TRBD1. The CDR3 loop spans 16 amino acids. From germline, CDR1 is DFQATT and CDR2 SNEGSKA (reference sequence). The V and J ends lost 6 bases and 4 bases, in that order; junction bases with no gene match: 14. The CDR3 nucleotides read TGCAGTGCAAGGAAACCGGGACAGGGGAGCGGCTATGGCTACACCTTC. Translating it yields CSARKPGQGSGYGYTF.

This clonotype was detected a few times. The J gene is TRBJ2-7, the V gene TRBV29-1; TRBD2 aligns across 12 bases. V dropped 4 bases and J dropped 0; count of bases not matched to a gene: 4. The germline CDR1 and CDR2 sequences are SQVTM and ANQGSEA. The CDR3 sequence is 15 residues long. The CDR3 DNA reads as TGCAGCGTTGTGAGGACTAGCGGGAACTCCTACGAGCAGTACTTC. Protein sequence: CSVVRTSGNSYEQYF.

CDR3: CSVGANYGEQYF. CDR3 coding DNA: TGCAGCGTTGGGGCGAATTACGGCGAGCAGTACTTC. This chain uses TRBV29-1 with TRBJ2-7; D is undetermined. Looked up from germline, CDR1 is SQVTM and CDR2 is ANQGSEA. Trimming pared 4 bases from V and 6 bases from J, leaving 13 bases between. This CDR3 has 12 residues.

With respect to this clonotype: At one of its ends the junction is not consistent with the germline gene, which may arise from a read error. The chain uses TRBV6-5 and TRBJ2-3; no clear D. Germline CDR1 is MNHEY and CDR2 is SVGAGI. This CDR3 contains 13 residues. In DNA form, the CDR3 reads TGTGCCAGCGGCCCAGTGAGCACAGATGCGCAGTATTTT. This codes for CASGPVSTDAQYF.